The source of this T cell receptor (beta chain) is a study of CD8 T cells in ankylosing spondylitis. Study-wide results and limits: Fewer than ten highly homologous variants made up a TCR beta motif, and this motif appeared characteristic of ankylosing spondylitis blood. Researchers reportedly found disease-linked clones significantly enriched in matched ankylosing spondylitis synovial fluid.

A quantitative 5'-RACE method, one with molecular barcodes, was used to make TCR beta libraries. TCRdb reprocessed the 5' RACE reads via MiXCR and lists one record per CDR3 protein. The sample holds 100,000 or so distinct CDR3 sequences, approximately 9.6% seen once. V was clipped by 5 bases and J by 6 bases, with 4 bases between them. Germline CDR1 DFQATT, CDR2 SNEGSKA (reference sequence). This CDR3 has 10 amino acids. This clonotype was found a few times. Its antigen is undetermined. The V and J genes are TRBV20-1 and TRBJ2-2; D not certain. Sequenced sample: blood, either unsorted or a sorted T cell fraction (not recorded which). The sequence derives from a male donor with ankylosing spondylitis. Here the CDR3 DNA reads TGCAGTGCTGCCTCCGGGGAGCTGTTTTTT. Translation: CSAASGELFF.